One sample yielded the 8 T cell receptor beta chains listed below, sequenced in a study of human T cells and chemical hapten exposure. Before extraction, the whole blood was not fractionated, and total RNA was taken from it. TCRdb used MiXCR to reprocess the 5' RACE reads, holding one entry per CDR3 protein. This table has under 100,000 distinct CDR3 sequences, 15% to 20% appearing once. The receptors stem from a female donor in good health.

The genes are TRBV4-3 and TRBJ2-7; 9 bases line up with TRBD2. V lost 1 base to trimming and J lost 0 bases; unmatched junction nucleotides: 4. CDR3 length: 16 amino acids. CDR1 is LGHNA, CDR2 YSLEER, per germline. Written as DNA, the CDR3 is TGCGCCAGCAGCCAAGTCGGAGCGGGGGGCTCCTACGAGCAGTACTTC. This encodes CASSQVGAGGSYEQYF.

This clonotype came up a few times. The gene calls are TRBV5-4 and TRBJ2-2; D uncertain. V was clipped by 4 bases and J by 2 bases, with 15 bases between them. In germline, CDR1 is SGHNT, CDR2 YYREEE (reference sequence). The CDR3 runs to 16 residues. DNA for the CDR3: TGTGCCAGCAGCCCCCGGGTCTCCACCAACACCGGGGAGCTGTTTTTT. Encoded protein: CASSPRVSTNTGELFF.

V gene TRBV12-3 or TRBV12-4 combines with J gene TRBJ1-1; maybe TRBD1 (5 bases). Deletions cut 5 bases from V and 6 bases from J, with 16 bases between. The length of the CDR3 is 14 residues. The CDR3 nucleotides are TGTGCCAGCAGTACTGCCAGGGAAGGGGCTGAAGCTTTCTTT. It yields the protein CASSTAREGAEAFF.

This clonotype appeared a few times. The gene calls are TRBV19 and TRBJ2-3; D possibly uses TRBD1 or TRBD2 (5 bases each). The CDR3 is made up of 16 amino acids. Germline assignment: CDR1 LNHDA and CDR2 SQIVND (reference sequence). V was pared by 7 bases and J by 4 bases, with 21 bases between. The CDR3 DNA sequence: TGTGCCAGTACCCATCGGGGACCGATGAGGGCAGATACGCAGTATTTT. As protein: CASTHRGPMRADTQYF.

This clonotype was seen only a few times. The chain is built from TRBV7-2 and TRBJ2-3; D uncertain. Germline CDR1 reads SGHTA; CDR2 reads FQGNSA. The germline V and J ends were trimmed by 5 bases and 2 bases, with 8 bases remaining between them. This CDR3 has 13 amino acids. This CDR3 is CASSNFVTDTQYF. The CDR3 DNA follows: TGTGCCAGCAGCAATTTCGTCACAGATACGCAGTATTTT.

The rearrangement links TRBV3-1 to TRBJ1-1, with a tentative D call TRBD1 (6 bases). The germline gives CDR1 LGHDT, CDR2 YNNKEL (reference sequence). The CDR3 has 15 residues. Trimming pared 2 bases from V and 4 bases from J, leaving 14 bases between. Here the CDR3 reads CASSQNPGHSTEAFF. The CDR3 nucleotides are TGTGCCAGCAGCCAAAACCCGGGACATTCCACTGAAGCTTTCTTT. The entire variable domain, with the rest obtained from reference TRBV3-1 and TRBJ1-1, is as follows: DTAVSQTPKYLVTQMGNDKSIKCEQNLGHDTMYWYKQDSKKFLKIMFSYNNKELIINETVPNRFSPKSPDKAHLNLHINSLELGDSAVYFCASSQNPGHSTEAFFGQGTRLTVV.

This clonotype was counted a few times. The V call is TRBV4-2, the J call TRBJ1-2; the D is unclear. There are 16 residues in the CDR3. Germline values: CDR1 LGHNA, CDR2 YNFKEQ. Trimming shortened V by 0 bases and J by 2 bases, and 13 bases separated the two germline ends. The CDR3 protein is CASSQERTILNYGYTF. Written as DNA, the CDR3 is TGTGCCAGCAGCCAAGAGCGCACGATATTGAACTATGGCTACACCTTC.

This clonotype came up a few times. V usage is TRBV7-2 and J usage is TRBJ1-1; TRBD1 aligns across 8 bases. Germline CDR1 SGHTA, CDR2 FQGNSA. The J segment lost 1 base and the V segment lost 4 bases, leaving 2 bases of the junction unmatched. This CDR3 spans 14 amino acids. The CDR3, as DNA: TGTGCCAGCAGCTCAGGGGGCGCGAACACTGAAGCTTTCTTT. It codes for CASSSGGANTEAFF. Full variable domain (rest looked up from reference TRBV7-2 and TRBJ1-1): GAGVSQSPSNKVTEKGKDVELRCDPISGHTALYWYRQSLGQGLEFLIYFQGNSAPDKSGLPSDRFSAERTGGSVSTLTIQRTQQEDSAVYLCASSSGGANTEAFFGQGTRLTVV.